This T cell receptor beta chain was identified during a study of T cell changes during pregnancy in multiple sclerosis. TCRdb's table, derived via immunoSEQ multiplex PCR, lists solely in-frame clones and lacks some. The sample shows about 76,000 clones, about 93% of them seen only once. The CDR3 consists of 12 residues. Germline CDR1 SGHRS, CDR2 YFSETQ. V was cut by 4 bases and J by 3 bases, with 8 bases left in between. This clonotype originated in a female donor in good health, enrolled as a control in a pregnancy study. The V and J genes are TRBV5-1 and TRBJ2-7, with no clear D. The sample was peripheral blood, taken in the first trimester of pregnancy. CDR3 DNA sequence: TGCGCCAGCAGCCCTAGTGGCTACGAGCAGTACTTC. It codes for CASSPSGYEQYF.